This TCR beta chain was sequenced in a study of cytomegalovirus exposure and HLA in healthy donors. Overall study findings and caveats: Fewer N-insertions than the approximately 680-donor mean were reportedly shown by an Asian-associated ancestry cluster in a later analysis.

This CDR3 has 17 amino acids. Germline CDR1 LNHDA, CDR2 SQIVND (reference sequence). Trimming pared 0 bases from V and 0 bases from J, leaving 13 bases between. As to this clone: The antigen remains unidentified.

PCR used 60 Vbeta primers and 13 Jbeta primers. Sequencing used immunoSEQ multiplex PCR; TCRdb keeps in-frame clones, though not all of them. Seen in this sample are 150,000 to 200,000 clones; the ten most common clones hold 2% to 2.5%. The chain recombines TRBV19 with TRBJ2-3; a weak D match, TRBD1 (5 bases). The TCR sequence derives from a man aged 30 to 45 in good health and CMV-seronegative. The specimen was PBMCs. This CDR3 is CASSIDLRVTSTDTQYF. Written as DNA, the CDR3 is TGTGCCAGTAGTATAGATCTCAGGGTTACTAGCACAGATACGCAGTATTTT.